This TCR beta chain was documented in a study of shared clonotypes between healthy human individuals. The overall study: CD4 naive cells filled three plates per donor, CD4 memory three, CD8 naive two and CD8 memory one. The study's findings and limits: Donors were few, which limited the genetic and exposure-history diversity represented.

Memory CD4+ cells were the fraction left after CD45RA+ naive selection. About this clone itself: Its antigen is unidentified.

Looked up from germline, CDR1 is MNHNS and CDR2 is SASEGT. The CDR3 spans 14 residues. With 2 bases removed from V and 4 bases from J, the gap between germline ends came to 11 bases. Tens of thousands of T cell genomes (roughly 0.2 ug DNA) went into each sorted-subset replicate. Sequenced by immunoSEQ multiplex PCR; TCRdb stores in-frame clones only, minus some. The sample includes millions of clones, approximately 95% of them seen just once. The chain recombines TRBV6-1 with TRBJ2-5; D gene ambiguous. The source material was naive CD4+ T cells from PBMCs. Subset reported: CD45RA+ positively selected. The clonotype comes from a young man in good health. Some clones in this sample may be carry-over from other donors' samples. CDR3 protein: CASSESRASETQYF. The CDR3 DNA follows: TGTGCCAGCAGTGAAAGTAGGGCTTCAGAGACCCAGTACTTC.